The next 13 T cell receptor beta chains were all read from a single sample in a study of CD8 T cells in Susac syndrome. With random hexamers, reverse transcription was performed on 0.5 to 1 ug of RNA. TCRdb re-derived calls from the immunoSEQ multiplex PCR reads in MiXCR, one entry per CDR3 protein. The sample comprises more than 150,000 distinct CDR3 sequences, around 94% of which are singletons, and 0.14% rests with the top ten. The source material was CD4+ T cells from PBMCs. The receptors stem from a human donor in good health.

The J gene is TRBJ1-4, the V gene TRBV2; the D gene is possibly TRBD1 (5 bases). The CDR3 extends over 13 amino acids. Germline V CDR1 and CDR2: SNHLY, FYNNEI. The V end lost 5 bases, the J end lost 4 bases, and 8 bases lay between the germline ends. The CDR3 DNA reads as TGTGCCAGCAGTCGACAGATTAATGAAAAACTGTTTTTT. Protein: CASSRQINEKLFF.

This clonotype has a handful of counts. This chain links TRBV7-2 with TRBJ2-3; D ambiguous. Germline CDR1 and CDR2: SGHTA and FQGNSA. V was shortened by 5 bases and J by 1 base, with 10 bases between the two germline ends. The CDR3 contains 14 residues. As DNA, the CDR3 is TGTGCCAGCAGCCAGGATTGGGGCACAGATACGCAGTATTTT. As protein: CASSQDWGTDTQYF.

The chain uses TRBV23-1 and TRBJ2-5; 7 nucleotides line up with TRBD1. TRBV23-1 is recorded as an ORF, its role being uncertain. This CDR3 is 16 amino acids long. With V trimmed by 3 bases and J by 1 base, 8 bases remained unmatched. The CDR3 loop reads CASSHRPGTVQETQYF. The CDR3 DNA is TGCGCCAGCAGTCACCGACCTGGGACAGTCCAAGAGACCCAGTACTTC.

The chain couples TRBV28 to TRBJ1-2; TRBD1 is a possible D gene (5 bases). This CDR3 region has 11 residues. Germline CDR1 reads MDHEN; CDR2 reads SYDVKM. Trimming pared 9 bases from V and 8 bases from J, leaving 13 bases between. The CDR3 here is CASGGMPGYTF. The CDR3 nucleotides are TGTGCCAGTGGGGGTATGCCAGGCTACACCTTC.

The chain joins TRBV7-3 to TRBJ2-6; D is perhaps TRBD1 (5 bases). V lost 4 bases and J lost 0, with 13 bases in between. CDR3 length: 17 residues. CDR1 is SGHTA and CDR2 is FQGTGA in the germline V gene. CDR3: CASSSVGHRSGANVLTF. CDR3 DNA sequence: TGTGCCAGCAGCTCCGTCGGACATCGCTCTGGGGCCAACGTCCTGACTTTC.

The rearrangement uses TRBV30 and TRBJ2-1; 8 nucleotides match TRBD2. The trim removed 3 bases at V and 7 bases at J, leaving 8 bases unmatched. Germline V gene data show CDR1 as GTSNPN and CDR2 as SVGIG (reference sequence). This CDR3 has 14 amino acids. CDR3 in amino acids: CAWRDWRGVNEQFF. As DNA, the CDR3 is TGTGCCTGGAGGGATTGGCGGGGGGTGAATGAGCAGTTCTTC.

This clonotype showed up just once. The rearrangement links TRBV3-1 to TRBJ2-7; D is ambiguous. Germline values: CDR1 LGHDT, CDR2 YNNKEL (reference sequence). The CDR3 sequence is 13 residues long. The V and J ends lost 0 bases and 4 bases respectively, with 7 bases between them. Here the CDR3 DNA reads TGTGCCAGCAGCCAAGAACCCCAGTACGAGCAGTACTTC. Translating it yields CASSQEPQYEQYF.

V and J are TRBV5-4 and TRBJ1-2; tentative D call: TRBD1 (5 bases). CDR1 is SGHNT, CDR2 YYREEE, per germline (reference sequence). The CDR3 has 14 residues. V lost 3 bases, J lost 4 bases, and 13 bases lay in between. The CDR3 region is CASSSGTLGYGYTF. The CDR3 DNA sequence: TGTGCCAGCAGCTCCGGGACCCTGGGCTATGGCTACACCTTC. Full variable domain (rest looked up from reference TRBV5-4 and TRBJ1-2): ETGVTQSPTHLIKTRGQQVTLRCSSQSGHNTVSWYQQALGQGPQFIFQYYREEENGRGNFPPRFSGLQFPNYSSELNVNALELDDSALYLCASSSGTLGYGYTFGSGTRLTVV.

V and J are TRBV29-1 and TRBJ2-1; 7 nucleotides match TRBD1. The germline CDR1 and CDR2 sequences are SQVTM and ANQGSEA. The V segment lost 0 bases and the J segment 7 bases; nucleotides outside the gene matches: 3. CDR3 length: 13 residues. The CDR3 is CSVEETQGNEQFF. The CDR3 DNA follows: TGCAGCGTTGAAGAAACACAGGGGAATGAGCAGTTCTTC.

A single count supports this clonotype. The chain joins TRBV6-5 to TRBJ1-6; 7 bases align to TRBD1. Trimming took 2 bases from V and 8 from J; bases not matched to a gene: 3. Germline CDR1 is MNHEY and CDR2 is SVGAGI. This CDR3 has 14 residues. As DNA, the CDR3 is TGTGCCAGCAGTTACGGCAGGGGGGATTCACCCCTCCACTTT. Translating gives CASSYGRGDSPLHF.

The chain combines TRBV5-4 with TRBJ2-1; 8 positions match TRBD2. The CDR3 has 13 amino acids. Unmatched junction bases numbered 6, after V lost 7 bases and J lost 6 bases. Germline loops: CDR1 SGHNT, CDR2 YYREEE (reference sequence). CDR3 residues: CASRPGGVNEQFF. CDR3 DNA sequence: TGTGCCAGCCGCCCGGGGGGGGTCAATGAGCAGTTCTTC.

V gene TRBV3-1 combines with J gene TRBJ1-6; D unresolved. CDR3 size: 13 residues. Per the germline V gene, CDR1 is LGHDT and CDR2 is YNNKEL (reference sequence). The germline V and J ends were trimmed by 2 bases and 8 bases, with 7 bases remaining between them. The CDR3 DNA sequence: TGTGCCAGCAGCCAATTGGGTTATTCACCCCTCCACTTT. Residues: CASSQLGYSPLHF.

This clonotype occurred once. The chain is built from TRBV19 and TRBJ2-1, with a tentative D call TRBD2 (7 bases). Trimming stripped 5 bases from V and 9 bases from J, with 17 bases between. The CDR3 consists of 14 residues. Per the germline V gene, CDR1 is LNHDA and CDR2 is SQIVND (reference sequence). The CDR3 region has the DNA TGTGCCAGTAGTGTCACGGGGGGCCGCAGTGAGCAGTTCTTC. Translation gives CASSVTGGRSEQFF.